The 15 T cell receptor beta chains below were found in one sample sequenced in a study of T cell responses to AZD1222 COVID-19 vaccine (dated by TCRdb to the early 2020s). The library was made by the immunoSEQ multiplex PCR assay. The table comes from immuneACCESS by way of TCRdb, which keeps in-frame sequences with V and J called. Part of the clones is missing from these tables; in studies checked, under half for an unresolved V gene and the rest for unknown reasons. The sample table shows roughly 140,000 clones, and approximately 93% are seen once. The ten most abundant clones make up approximately 12% of the sample. The time point label corresponds to: sample from adult after SARS-CoV-2 infection, after symptom onset. This specimen consisted of peripheral blood, obtained after recovery from COVID-19. These receptors originate from an adult who had recovered from COVID-19.

The chain employs TRBV5-1 and TRBJ1-1; 9 bases align to TRBD1. Per the germline V gene, CDR1 is SGHRS and CDR2 is YFSETQ. Unmatched junction bases numbered 8, after V lost 4 bases and J lost 7 bases. There are 14 residues in the CDR3. The CDR3 DNA reads as TGCGCCAGCAGCCTGCTGGACAGGGGCAGTGAAGCTTTCTTT. Translation gives CASSLLDRGSEAFF.

The genes are TRBV7-9 and TRBJ1-5; 8 bases match TRBD1. The CDR3 consists of 15 residues. V lost 1 base, J lost 4 bases, and 3 bases stayed unmatched. Germline V gene data show CDR1 as SEHNR and CDR2 as FQNEAQ (reference sequence). CDR3 sequence: CASSLGTGRNQPQHF. CDR3 coding DNA: TGTGCCAGCAGCTTAGGGACAGGGCGGAATCAGCCCCAGCATTTT.

The gene calls are TRBV15 and TRBJ2-3, with no clear D. Trimming pared 6 bases from V and 0 bases from J, leaving 4 bases between. CDR1 is LNHNV and CDR2 is YYDKDF in the germline V gene (reference sequence). The CDR3 runs 12 residues. CDR3 in DNA: TGTGCCACCAGTGCCAGCACAGATACGCAGTATTTT. This sequence encodes CATSASTDTQYF.

This sequence joins TRBV5-1 and TRBJ1-6; no definite D call. The V end was cut by 4 bases, the J end by 8 bases, with 19 bases between. The CDR3 runs to 16 residues. The germline V gene encodes CDR1 SGHRS and CDR2 YFSETQ. The CDR3 is CASSPGVSAMDSPLHF. The CDR3 nucleotides are TGCGCCAGCAGCCCGGGTGTCAGTGCCATGGATTCACCCCTCCACTTT.

J is TRBJ2-7 and V is TRBV9; TRBD1 agrees at 9 bases. Germline V lookup: CDR1 SGDLS, CDR2 YYNGEE. After removal of 4 bases from V and 2 bases from J, the junction contained 13 bases not matched to a gene. CDR3 length: 17 residues. CDR3 protein: CASSPPRQDRGPYEQYF. The CDR3 nucleotides read TGTGCCAGCAGCCCCCCCCGCCAGGACAGGGGACCCTACGAGCAGTACTTC.

The chain is built from TRBV5-1 and TRBJ2-5; D tentatively fits TRBD1 or TRBD2 (5 bases each). Deletions cut 4 bases from V and 5 bases from J, with 12 bases between. The CDR3 is 13 residues long. Germline assignment: CDR1 SGHRS and CDR2 YFSETQ. The CDR3 reads CASSPLGDETQYF. The DNA for the CDR3 is TGCGCCAGCAGCCCGTTGGGGGACGAGACCCAGTACTTC.

The chain uses TRBV14 and TRBJ2-7; 10 bases match TRBD1. Unmatched junction bases numbered 7, after V lost 5 bases and J lost 3 bases. The CDR3 is 15 amino acids. Germline values: CDR1 SGHDN, CDR2 FVKESK. CDR3 sequence: CASSSPGTGDYEQYF. The CDR3 region has the DNA TGTGCCAGCAGCTCCCCCGGGACAGGGGACTACGAGCAGTACTTC.

The chain links TRBV2 to TRBJ1-1; TRBD1 is a possible D gene (6 bases). CDR3 length equals 13 residues. V lost 4 bases to trimming and J lost 6 bases, with 12 bases between them. The germline V gene has CDR1 SNHLY and CDR2 FYNNEI. The CDR3 DNA sequence: TGTGCCAGCAGTGCGCAGGGGAGCCCTGAAGCTTTCTTT. It encodes CASSAQGSPEAFF.

The chain is built from TRBV7-3 and TRBJ2-2; D is possibly TRBD1 (6 bases). Trimming stripped 2 bases from V and 3 bases from J, with 10 bases between. The CDR3 spans 15 residues. Germline V gene lookup returns CDR1 SGHTA and CDR2 FQGTGA. CDR3 sequence: CASSLGTSYTGELFF. The CDR3 bases are TGTGCCAGCAGCTTAGGGACATCCTACACCGGGGAGCTGTTTTTT.

The chain carries TRBV11-3 and TRBJ2-7; tentatively, D is TRBD2 (6 bases). Per germline, CDR1 SGHNT and CDR2 YENEEA. The CDR3 consists of 13 residues. V lost 5 bases, J lost 3 bases, and 11 bases lay in between. The chain's CDR3 is CASSPSDSYEQYF. CDR3 nucleotides: TGTGCCAGCAGCCCTAGCGACAGCTACGAGCAGTACTTC.

V is TRBV4-1 and J is TRBJ2-1; 9 bases are shared with TRBD2. V was clipped by 0 bases and J by 5 bases; unmatched bases: 5. The CDR3 is made up of 16 amino acids. Per germline, CDR1 MGHRA and CDR2 YSYEKL. The CDR3 nucleotides are TGCGCCAGCAGCCAAGAACGACTAGCGGACCACAATGAGCAGTTCTTC. Translated, it gives CASSQERLADHNEQFF.

The J gene is TRBJ2-7, the V gene TRBV29-1; 11 bases fit TRBD2. The CDR3 is 13 residues long. Germline loops: CDR1 SQVTM, CDR2 ANQGSEA. V lost 6 bases to trimming and J lost 4 bases; unmatched junction nucleotides: 5. The CDR3 coding sequence is TGCAGCGTGACTAGCGGGACGTTGTACGAGCAGTACTTC. It translates to CSVTSGTLYEQYF.

The chain uses TRBV28 and TRBJ2-5; TRBD1 matches 11 bases. Looked up from germline, CDR1 is MDHEN and CDR2 is SYDVKM. J lost 5 bases, V lost 5 bases, and 13 bases had no gene match. The CDR3 has 17 residues. DNA of the CDR3: TGTGCCAGCAGTAATCCCTCCGGGACAGGGGGAAGGGAGACCCAGTACTTC. As protein: CASSNPSGTGGRETQYF.

The chain couples TRBV5-6 to TRBJ2-1; 7 bases map to TRBD1. The junction had 9 bases not matched to a gene; V was cut back by 0 bases and J by 0 bases. CDR1 is SGHDT, CDR2 YYEEEE, per germline. The CDR3 contains 18 residues. The CDR3 sequence: CASSLETGFARSYNEQFF. In DNA, the CDR3 is TGTGCCAGCAGCTTGGAGACAGGGTTTGCCCGCTCCTACAATGAGCAGTTCTTC.

This clone was seen a single time. V is TRBV28 and J is TRBJ1-1; 7 bases are shared with TRBD1. J lost 5 bases, V lost 6 bases, and 15 bases had no gene match. Germline loops: CDR1 MDHEN, CDR2 SYDVKM. This CDR3 has 16 amino acids. This CDR3 reads CASSHPTGFGRTEAFF. The CDR3 DNA follows: TGTGCCAGCAGCCACCCGACAGGGTTTGGTCGTACTGAAGCTTTCTTT.